Listed below are T cell receptor beta chains from one sample, sequenced in a study of cytomegalovirus exposure and HLA in healthy donors. Here immunoSEQ multiplex PCR was the method, and the copy in TCRdb shows in-frame clones only, minus some. The data contain 200,000 to 300,000 clones, around 80% of them singletons. Source material: PBMCs. The receptor source for this set is a woman aged 55-69 years in good health and CMV-seropositive. The CDR3 runs from the conserved cysteine through the conserved F or W. D genes are given only for firm matches.

TRBJ2-1	TRBD2	TRBV2	CASTGPSLGLAGVFNEQFF
TRBJ2-3	-	TRBV5-4	CASSLDDYTQYF
TRBJ2-7	-	TRBV7-9	CASSFSSVYEQYF
TRBJ2-2	TRBD1	TRBV18	CASSPMAGGYTGELFF
TRBJ2-1	TRBD2	TRBV7-9	CASSFGAGEYNEQFF
TRBJ2-2	TRBD1	TRBV5-1	CASSPGPGGDTGELFF
TRBJ1-6	TRBD1	TRBV7-9	CASSLVPGQGGNSPLHF
TRBJ1-2	TRBD1	TRBV5-4	CASSRDRGKEGYTF
TRBJ2-1	TRBD1	TRBV5-1	CASSQRDRGFFLAGIYNEQFF
TRBJ2-5	TRBD2	TRBV7-7	CASSPTSGRSAETQYF
TRBJ1-2	TRBD1	TRBV10-3	CATMGQGLGGYTF
TRBJ2-3	-	TRBV20-1	CSALDTDTQYF
TRBJ2-1	TRBD2	TRBV5-1	CASSLAPSGARGDNEQFF
TRBJ2-1	-	TRBV5-4	CASSDGGRDNEQFF
TRBJ1-3	TRBD1	TRBV5-4	CASSLAGQGSGNTIYF
TRBJ2-7	-	TRBV19	CASSPTGNFYEQYF
TRBJ2-2	TRBD2	TRBV19	CASATSGKNTGELFF
TRBJ2-6	TRBD1	TRBV19	CASSPRQGAGANVLTF
TRBJ2-1	TRBD2	TRBV13	CASSSDVPGLAGGPNEQFF
TRBJ2-7	-	TRBV5-4	CASSLDGYEQYF
TRBJ2-1	TRBD1	TRBV7-9	CSSSLLWTGGNEQFF
TRBJ1-5	-	TRBV6-6	CASSYGQLYNQPQHF
TRBJ2-5	TRBD2	TRBV10-3	CAIGGTSVQETQYF
TRBJ1-4	-	TRBV6-5	CASGYSIGNEKLFF
TRBJ1-1	-	TRBV28	CASTTGSEAFF
TRBJ2-2	-	TRBV13	CASSLSTYTGELFF
TRBJ2-1	-	TRBV2	CASGPGWNEQFF
TRBJ2-1	TRBD2	TRBV10-1	CATQLLPSSGGGWEQFF
TRBJ2-1	-	TRBV6-4	CASSDSRELGEQFF
TRBJ2-1	-	TRBV4-1	CASSQVGDNEQFF
TRBJ2-7	TRBD2	TRBV12-5	CASGLVGTLSLGGEQYF
TRBJ2-3	-	TRBV15	CATSRSGAFTDTQYF
TRBJ2-1	-	TRBV11-1	CASSSGHDSLCFF
TRBJ1-6	-	TRBV6-5	CASSYLPSGSPLHF
TRBJ2-5	TRBD2	TRBV28	CASSPGLAGGQETQYF
TRBJ2-3	TRBD2	TRBV2	CASKRLAGGQGDTQYF
TRBJ2-4	TRBD2	TRBV7-9	CASTQRGAKNIQYF
TRBJ2-2	-	TRBV7-9	CASPEGGELFF